This T cell receptor beta chain was captured in a study of a mutant IDH1 vaccine in newly diagnosed glioma. In the study overall: The sex distribution of treated patients was about 62% male and about 40% female, with a mean age of roughly 40 years. Former treatment meant radiotherapy, temozolomide, or both; the majority had gotten both.

Generated by immunoSEQ multiplex PCR, the TCRdb table keeps only in-frame clones and is missing some. The table has tens of thousands of clones, about four fifths seen once; the top ten hold 6% to 9.5%. Study outcomes and limitations: The authors found pseudoprogression apparently unrelated to changes in top peripheral T cell clonotypes.

In the case of this clone: Its antigen is currently unknown.

The time point: baseline, week 1 (first vaccination visit). As to treatment: pre-vaccination baseline after standard-of-care therapy. Each astrocytoma in the donors was new, WHO grade 3 or 4, IDH1-mutant and ATRX-lost. This sample comprised PBMCs, obtained from a glioma patient treated with radiotherapy, temozolomide or both. The clonotype originates from a woman aged 50 to 60 with glioma.

The CDR3 sequence is CASSKGGSSAGYTF. The CDR3 DNA sequence: TGTGCCAGCAGCAAAGGGGGCAGCTCGGCGGGCTACACCTTC. The rearrangement links TRBV21-1 to TRBJ1-2; TRBD1, the table's D call, was not compared with the DNA. TRBV21-1 is a known pseudogene. The CDR3 consists of 14 residues.